A selection of T cell receptor beta chains follows, all from one sample in a study of blood T cell repertoires in COVID-19. TCRdb's table, derived via immunoSEQ multiplex PCR, lists solely in-frame clones and lacks some. The table includes some 150,000 clones, 80% to 85% detected once. What was sequenced was peripheral blood. The receptor set was obtained from a woman aged 55 to 70 with active or convalescent COVID-19. CDR3s include the opening cysteine and the closing phenylalanine or tryptophan. The order of the fields is D gene, J gene, V gene, CDR3 protein. D genes are given only for firm matches.

D: TRBD1; J: TRBJ2-5; V: TRBV7-9; CDR3: CASSYGQGGETQYF
D: TRBD1; J: TRBJ1-3; V: TRBV9; CDR3: CASRPQGAVGNTIYF
D: -; J: TRBJ1-1; V: TRBV6-1; CDR3: CASSEWWGATEAFF
D: TRBD1; J: TRBJ2-1; V: TRBV27; CDR3: CASAGQGANEQFF
D: -; J: TRBJ2-5; V: TRBV5-6; CDR3: CASSLGGLETQYF
D: TRBD1; J: TRBJ2-4; V: TRBV19; CDR3: CASSIRGQGAGYIQYF
D: -; J: TRBJ2-1; V: TRBV29-1; CDR3: CSVESHEQFF
D: -; J: TRBJ1-5; V: TRBV19; CDR3: CASGRLADIDQPQHF
D: -; J: TRBJ2-3; V: TRBV6-5; CDR3: CATSEEPSTDTQYF
D: TRBD1; J: TRBJ1-2; V: TRBV6-5; CDR3: CASSYSGQGATGYTF
D: -; J: TRBJ2-3; V: TRBV5-1; CDR3: CASSSGDGRTDTQYF
D: -; J: TRBJ1-2; V: TRBV7-9; CDR3: CASSLDRTAYGYTF
D: TRBD1; J: TRBJ1-1; V: TRBV6-5; CDR3: CASRPNRGWTEAFF
D: -; J: TRBJ1-1; V: TRBV5-6; CDR3: CASRGRQFTTEAFF
D: -; J: TRBJ2-3; V: TRBV29-1; CDR3: CSVAHGYTDTQYF
D: -; J: TRBJ1-3; V: TRBV5-6; CDR3: CASSLTFSGNTIYF
D: -; J: TRBJ1-4; V: TRBV10-3; CDR3: CAISEGLWGLTFF
D: TRBD1; J: TRBJ1-5; V: TRBV11-2; CDR3: CASSRNPTGGQPQHF
D: TRBD1; J: TRBJ1-2; V: TRBV19; CDR3: CASSPRQGRGYTF
D: -; J: TRBJ1-2; V: TRBV3-1/TRBV3-2; CDR3: CASSQVGTPYGYTF
D: TRBD1; J: TRBJ1-2; V: TRBV2; CDR3: CASRRDRANYGYTF
D: -; J: TRBJ1-2; V: TRBV6-5; CDR3: CASRGGTHGDGYTF
D: TRBD2; J: TRBJ2-7; V: TRBV27; CDR3: CASSQGRGLAGEHEQYF
D: -; J: TRBJ1-4; V: TRBV7-9; CDR3: CASSSGDSNEKLFF
D: -; J: TRBJ2-2; V: TRBV5-1; CDR3: CASSFTGNTGELFF
D: -; J: TRBJ2-7; V: TRBV6-2/TRBV6-3; CDR3: CASSYSGSEQYF
D: -; J: TRBJ1-2; V: TRBV9; CDR3: CASSVESSGYTF
D: -; J: TRBJ1-1; V: TRBV6-1; CDR3: CASSAILAQKNTEAFF
D: TRBD2; J: TRBJ2-2; V: TRBV11-3; CDR3: CASSLLIGGSHTGELFF
D: TRBD1; J: TRBJ1-4; V: TRBV6-5; CDR3: CASLPFPGQNEKLFF
D: TRBD1; J: TRBJ1-3; V: TRBV10-3; CDR3: CAISRDRGLDGNTIYF
D: -; J: TRBJ1-2; V: TRBV5-1; CDR3: CASSPYSQTYGYTF
D: -; J: TRBJ1-1; V: TRBV5-8; CDR3: CASRPSGNTEAFF
D: TRBD2; J: TRBJ2-1; V: TRBV19; CDR3: CASSPPWGTSGNEQFF